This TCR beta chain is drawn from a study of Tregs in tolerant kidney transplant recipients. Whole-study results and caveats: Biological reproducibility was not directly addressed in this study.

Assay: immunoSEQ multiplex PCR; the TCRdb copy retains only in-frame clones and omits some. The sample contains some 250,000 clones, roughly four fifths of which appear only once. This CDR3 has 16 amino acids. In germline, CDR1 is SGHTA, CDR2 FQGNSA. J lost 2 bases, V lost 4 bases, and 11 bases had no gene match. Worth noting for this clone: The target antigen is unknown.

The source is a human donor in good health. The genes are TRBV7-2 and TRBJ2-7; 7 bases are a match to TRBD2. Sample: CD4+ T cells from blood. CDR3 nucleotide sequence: TGTGCCAGCAGCTCGATGGGGGGGTCCAGGACCTACGAGCAGTACTTC. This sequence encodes CASSSMGGSRTYEQYF. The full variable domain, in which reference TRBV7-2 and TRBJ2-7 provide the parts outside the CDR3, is GAGVSQSPSNKVTEKGKDVELRCDPISGHTALYWYRQSLGQGLEFLIYFQGNSAPDKSGLPSDRFSAERTGGSVSTLTIQRTQQEDSAVYLCASSSMGGSRTYEQYFGPGTRLTVT.